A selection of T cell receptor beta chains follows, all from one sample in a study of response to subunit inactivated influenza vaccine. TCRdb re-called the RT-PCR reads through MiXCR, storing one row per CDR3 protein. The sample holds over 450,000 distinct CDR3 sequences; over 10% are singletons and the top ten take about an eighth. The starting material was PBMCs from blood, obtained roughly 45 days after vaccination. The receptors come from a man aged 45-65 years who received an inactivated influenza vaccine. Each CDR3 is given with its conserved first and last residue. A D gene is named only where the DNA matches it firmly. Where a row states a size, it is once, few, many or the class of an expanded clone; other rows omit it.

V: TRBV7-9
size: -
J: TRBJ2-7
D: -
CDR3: CASSSVGRGKDEQYF
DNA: TGTGCCAGCAGCTCTGTCGGGCGGGGAAAGGATGAGCAGTACTTC

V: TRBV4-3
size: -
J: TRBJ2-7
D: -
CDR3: CASSQFSGAYEQYF
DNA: TGCGCCAGCAGCCAATTTTCAGGCGCCTACGAGCAGTACTTC

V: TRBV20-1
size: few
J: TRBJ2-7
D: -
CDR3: CSARAPGLNEQYF
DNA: TGCAGTGCTAGAGCTCCAGGATTAAACGAGCAGTACTTC

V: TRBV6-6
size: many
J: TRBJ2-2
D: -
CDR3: CASSYWDTGELFF
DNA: TGTGCCAGCAGTTACTGGGACACCGGGGAGCTGTTTTTT

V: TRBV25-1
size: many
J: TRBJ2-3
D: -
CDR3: CASSDPADTQYF
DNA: TGTGCCAGCAGTGATCCCGCAGATACGCAGTATTTT

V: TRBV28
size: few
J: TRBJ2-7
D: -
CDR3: CASSQGTLSGGYEQYF
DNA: TGTGCCAGCAGCCAGGGGACCCTCTCCGGAGGTTACGAGCAGTACTTC

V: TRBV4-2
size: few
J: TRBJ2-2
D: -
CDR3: CASSQALGIGELFF
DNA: TGTGCCAGCAGCCAAGCCTTGGGTATCGGGGAGCTGTTTTTT

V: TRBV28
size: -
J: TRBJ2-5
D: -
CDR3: CASSSLLTDGYQETQYF
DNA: TGTGCCAGCAGTTCCTTACTGACCGATGGGTACCAAGAGACCCAGTACTTC

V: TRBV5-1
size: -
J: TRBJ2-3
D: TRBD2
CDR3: CASSFGLAGRFTDTQYF
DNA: TGCGCCAGCAGCTTTGGACTAGCGGGGAGATTCACAGATACGCAGTATTTT

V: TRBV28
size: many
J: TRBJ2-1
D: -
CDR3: CASSFPGQSYNEQFF
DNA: TGTGCCAGCAGTTTCCCCGGGCAATCCTACAATGAGCAGTTCTTC

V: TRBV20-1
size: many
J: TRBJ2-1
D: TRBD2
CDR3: CSAAGTSGPLGYEQFF
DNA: TGCAGTGCTGCCGGGACTAGCGGCCCTCTGGGCTATGAGCAGTTCTTC

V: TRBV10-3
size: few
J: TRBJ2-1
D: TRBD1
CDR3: CAISTGQGNNEQFF
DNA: TGTGCCATATCCACGGGACAGGGTAACAATGAGCAGTTCTTC

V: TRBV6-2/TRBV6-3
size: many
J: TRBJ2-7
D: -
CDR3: CASSFRGLFLREQYF
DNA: TGTGCCAGCAGTTTCAGGGGACTATTCCTCCGGGAGCAGTACTTC

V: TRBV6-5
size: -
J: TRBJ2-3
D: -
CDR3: CASSYRDGDTQYF
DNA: TGTGCCAGCAGCTACAGGGATGGAGATACGCAGTATTTT

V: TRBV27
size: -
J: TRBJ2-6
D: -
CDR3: CASSFLLRSSGANVLTF
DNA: TGTGCCAGCAGTTTCTTACTTCGGAGCTCTGGGGCCAACGTCCTGACTTTC

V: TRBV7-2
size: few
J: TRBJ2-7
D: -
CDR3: CASSPESRPSGSYEQYF
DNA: TGTGCCAGCAGCCCCGAGTCCAGGCCAAGCGGGTCCTACGAGCAGTACTTC

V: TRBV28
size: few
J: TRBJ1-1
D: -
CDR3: CASSLGGAASAFF
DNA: TGTGCCAGCAGTTTGGGGGGGGCAGCTTCAGCTTTCTTT

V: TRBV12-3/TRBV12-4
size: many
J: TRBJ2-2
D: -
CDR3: CASSPVGSGTGELFF
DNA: TGTGCCAGCAGCCCTGTGGGGTCGGGCACCGGGGAGCTGTTTTTT

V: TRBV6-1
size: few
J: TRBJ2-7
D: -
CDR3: CASRRGSTAYEQYF
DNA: TGTGCCAGCCGGCGGGGCAGCACCGCCTACGAGCAGTACTTC

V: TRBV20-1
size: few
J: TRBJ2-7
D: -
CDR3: CSAAGPLHSYEQYF
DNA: TGCAGTGCAGCGGGCCCTCTACACTCCTACGAGCAGTACTTC

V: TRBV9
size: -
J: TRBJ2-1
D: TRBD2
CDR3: CASSVVGLADYNEQFF
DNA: TGTGCCAGCAGCGTAGTAGGGCTAGCGGACTACAATGAGCAGTTCTTC

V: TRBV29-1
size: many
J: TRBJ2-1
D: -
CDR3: CSVESLSSYNEQFF
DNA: TGCAGCGTTGAAAGTTTGAGCTCCTACAATGAGCAGTTCTTC

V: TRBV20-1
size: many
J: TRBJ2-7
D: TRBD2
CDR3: CSASMYREDGEQYF
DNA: TGCAGTGCTAGCATGTACCGGGAGGATGGAGAGCAGTACTTC

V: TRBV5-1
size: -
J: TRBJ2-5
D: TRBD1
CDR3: CASSLRGTAQETQYF
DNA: TGCGCCAGCAGCTTGAGAGGGACAGCCCAAGAGACCCAGTACTTC

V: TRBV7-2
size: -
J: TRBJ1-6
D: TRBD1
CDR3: CASRTGTENNSPLHF
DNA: TGTGCCAGCAGGACCGGGACAGAAAATAATTCACCCCTCCACTTT

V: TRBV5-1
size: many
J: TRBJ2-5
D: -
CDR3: CASSLTGETQYF
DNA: TGTGCCAGCAGTTTAACGGGTGAGACCCAGTACTTC

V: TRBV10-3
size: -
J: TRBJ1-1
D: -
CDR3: CAISEELQTVNTEAFF
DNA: TGTGCCATCAGTGAGGAACTACAGACGGTGAACACTGAAGCTTTCTTT

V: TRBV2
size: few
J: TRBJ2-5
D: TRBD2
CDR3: CASSESAGVQETQYF
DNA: TGTGCCAGCAGTGAGTCAGCGGGGGTCCAAGAGACCCAGTACTTC

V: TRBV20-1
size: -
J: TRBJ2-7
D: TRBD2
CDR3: CSARVRSGRVHEQYF
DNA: TGCAGTGCTAGAGTACGTAGCGGGAGAGTCCACGAGCAGTACTTC

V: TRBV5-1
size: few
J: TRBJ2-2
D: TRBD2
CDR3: CASSLANSGTLILNTGELFF
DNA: TGCGCCAGCAGCTTGGCCAACAGCGGGACCCTGATTTTAAACACCGGGGAGCTGTTTTTT

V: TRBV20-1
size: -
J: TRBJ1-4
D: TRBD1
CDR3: CSAKDRGQPNEKLFF
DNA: TGCAGTGCTAAGGATAGGGGACAGCCTAATGAAAAACTGTTTTTT

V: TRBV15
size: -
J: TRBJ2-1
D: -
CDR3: CATSLNEPAQFF
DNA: TGTGCCACCAGCCTTAACGAGCCTGCGCAGTTCTTC

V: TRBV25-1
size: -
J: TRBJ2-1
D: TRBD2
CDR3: CASSDQASGVDYNEQFF
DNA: TGTGCCAGCAGTGATCAGGCTAGCGGGGTCGACTACAATGAGCAGTTCTTC

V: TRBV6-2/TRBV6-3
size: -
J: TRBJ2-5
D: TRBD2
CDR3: CASSLTSGRETQYF
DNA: TGTGCCAGCAGCCTGACTAGCGGGAGAGAGACCCAGTACTTC

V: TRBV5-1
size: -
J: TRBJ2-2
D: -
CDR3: CASSTGTRELFF
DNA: TGCGCCAGCAGCACCGGGACCCGGGAGCTGTTTTTT

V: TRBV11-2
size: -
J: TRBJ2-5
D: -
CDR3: CASSRRGWETQYF
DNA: TGTGCCAGCAGCCGCCGGGGCTGGGAGACCCAGTACTTC

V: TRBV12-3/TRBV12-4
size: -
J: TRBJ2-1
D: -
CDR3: CASSFGAGAPHNEQFF
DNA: TGTGCCAGCAGTTTCGGCGCGGGGGCCCCCCACAATGAGCAGTTCTTC

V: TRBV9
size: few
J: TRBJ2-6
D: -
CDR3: CASSPLAWDSGANVLTF
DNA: TGTGCCAGCAGTCCCTTGGCCTGGGACTCTGGGGCCAACGTCCTGACTTTC

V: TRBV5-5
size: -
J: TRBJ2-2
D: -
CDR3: CASSPRVSLAGELFF
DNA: TGTGCCAGCAGCCCCCGGGTCTCGTTGGCCGGGGAGCTGTTTTTT

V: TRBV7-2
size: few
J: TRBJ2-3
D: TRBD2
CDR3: CASSQISGTSGRSAQYF
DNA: TGTGCCAGCAGCCAAATCTCCGGGACTAGCGGGAGGAGTGCGCAGTATTTT

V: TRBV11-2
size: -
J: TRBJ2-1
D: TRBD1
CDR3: CASSLWTGNEQFF
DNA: TGTGCCAGCAGCTTATGGACAGGCAATGAGCAGTTCTTC

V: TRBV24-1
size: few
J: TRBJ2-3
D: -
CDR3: CATSDFRPGSTDTQYF
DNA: TGTGCCACCAGTGATTTTAGGCCAGGGTCCACAGATACGCAGTATTTT

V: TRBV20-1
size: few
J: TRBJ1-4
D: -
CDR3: CSADGAGNGEKLFF
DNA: TGCAGTGCCGACGGGGCGGGGAATGGTGAAAAACTGTTTTTT

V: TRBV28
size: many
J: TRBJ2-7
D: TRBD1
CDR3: CASSYGTGWYF
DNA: TGTGCCAGCAGCTACGGGACAGGGTGGTACTTC

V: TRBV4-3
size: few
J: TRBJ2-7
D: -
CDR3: CASSQDGEYEQYF
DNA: TGCGCCAGCAGCCAAGATGGGGAGTACGAGCAGTACTTC

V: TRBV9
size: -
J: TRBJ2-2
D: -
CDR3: CASTSTLGILHTGELFF
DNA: TGTGCCAGCACCTCTACCCTGGGTATTCTGCACACCGGGGAGCTGTTTTTT

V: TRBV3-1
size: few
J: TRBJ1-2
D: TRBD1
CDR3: CASTASTGEGYTF
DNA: TGTGCCAGCACCGCCAGTACAGGGGAAGGCTACACCTTC

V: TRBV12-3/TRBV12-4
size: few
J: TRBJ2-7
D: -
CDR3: CASSLMTIYEQYF
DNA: TGTGCCAGCAGTTTAATGACTATCTACGAGCAGTACTTC

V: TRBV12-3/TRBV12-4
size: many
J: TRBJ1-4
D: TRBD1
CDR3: CASRQQGDRGKLFF
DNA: TGTGCCAGCAGACAACAGGGGGATAGAGGAAAACTGTTTTTT